Listed below are T cell receptor beta chains from one sample, sequenced in a study of beta chain features in type 1 diabetes. Sequenced by immunoSEQ multiplex PCR; TCRdb stores in-frame clones only, minus some. Of under 850,000 clones listed, about an eighth are singletons. The sample was naive CD4+ T cells from blood. The source of these receptors is a man aged 18 to 29 with type 1 diabetes. Both conserved end residues are part of each CDR3. The D gene is left open where the match is weak. Part of the rows lack a size; the others show once, few, many or a class for expanded clones.

>TRBD1|few|TRBV7-2|TRBJ2-5
TGTGCCAGCAGCAAGGGACAGGGAACGTTTGGAGAGACCCAGTACTTC
CASSKGQGTFGETQYF
>.|.|TRBV18|TRBJ2-7
TGTGCCAGCTCACCATTACAGGACGAGCAGTACTTC
CASSPLQDEQYF
>.|.|TRBV5-1|TRBJ2-3
TGCGCCAGCAGCCCCGAGAGGGGGATGAGCACAGATACGCAGTATTTT
CASSPERGMSTDTQYF
>.|.|TRBV7-2|TRBJ1-4
TGTGCCAGCAGCCAAAGGGCAGGAGATGAAAAACTGTTTTTT
CASSQRAGDEKLFF
>.|.|TRBV7-9|TRBJ2-7
TGTGCCAGCAGCATACGGGACTACGAGCAGTACTTC
CASSIRDYEQYF
>TRBD1|few|TRBV29-1|TRBJ2-7
TGCAGCGTGGGGGACAGGGCATCCTACGAGCAGTACTTC
CSVGDRASYEQYF
>.|few|TRBV6-1|TRBJ1-5
TGTGCCAGCCGGACCCCCTGGGGCAATCAGCCCCAGCATTTT
CASRTPWGNQPQHF
>TRBD1|few|TRBV7-2|TRBJ2-2
TGTGCCAGCAGCCACAGGGGCGACAGCCCGAACACCGGGGAGCTGTTTTTT
CASSHRGDSPNTGELFF
>.|.|TRBV15|TRBJ2-7
TGTGCCACCAGCAGAGATGCCCACCCCGCCGGCGAGCAGTACTTC
CATSRDAHPAGEQYF
>.|.|TRBV6-5|TRBJ2-3
TGTGCCAGCAGGACATCCACAGATACGCAGTATTTT
CASRTSTDTQYF
>TRBD1|.|TRBV5-1|TRBJ2-2
TGCGCCAGCAGCTTAGCACAGGGGAAGAACACCGGGGAGCTGTTTTTT
CASSLAQGKNTGELFF
>.|few|TRBV6-5|TRBJ2-5
TGTGCCAGCAGCCAAACGGAAGAGACCCAGTACTTC
CASSQTEETQYF
>TRBD1|.|TRBV19|TRBJ1-2
TGTGCCAGTAGTCCCGGGACAGGGATTGCTTATGGCTACACCTTC
CASSPGTGIAYGYTF
>.|few|TRBV4-1|TRBJ2-7
TGCGCCAGCAGCCAAGTTGATCCGGGGACGGCCTACGAGCAGTACTTC
CASSQVDPGTAYEQYF
>.|few|TRBV29-1|TRBJ1-1
TGCAGCGTTGAAGACAGGGAGATGATGAACACTGAAGCTTTCTTT
CSVEDREMMNTEAFF
>TRBD1|.|TRBV7-2|TRBJ2-1
TGTGCCAGCAGCTTAGGACAGGGAAACAATGAGCAGTTCTTC
CASSLGQGNNEQFF
>TRBD2|.|TRBV4-1|TRBJ2-3
TGCGCCAGCAGCCCTAGCGGGGGGCAAGATACGCAGTATTTT
CASSPSGGQDTQYF
>.|few|TRBV30|TRBJ1-1
TGTGCCTGGAGTTTGGGGGCCGGGAACACTGAAGCTTTCTTT
CAWSLGAGNTEAFF
>TRBD1|few|TRBV7-4|TRBJ2-3
TGTGCCAGCAGACACCCGGGACAGAACACAGATACGCAGTATTTT
CASRHPGQNTDTQYF
>.|few|TRBV13|TRBJ1-2
TGTGCCAGCAGCCGACAGCCTAACTATGGCTACACCTTC
CASSRQPNYGYTF
>.|.|TRBV5-1|TRBJ2-7
TGCGCCAGCAGCTTGGCCGTAGGTTCCTACGAGCAGTACTTC
CASSLAVGSYEQYF
>TRBD1|few|TRBV7-9|TRBJ1-2
TGTGCCAGCAGCCCCAACAGGGACAGGGTTGGGGATGGCTACACCTTC
CASSPNRDRVGDGYTF
>.|few|TRBV25-1|TRBJ2-3
TGTGCCAGCAGTGAGGGGGCTAAGGGCACAGATACGCAGTATTTT
CASSEGAKGTDTQYF
>.|few|TRBV7-2|TRBJ2-1
TGTGCCAGCAGCTTAGGTGGAGGGTCGAATGAGCAGTTCTTC
CASSLGGGSNEQFF
>.|.|TRBV10-3|TRBJ2-5
TGTGCCATCGGGGCCGAAGTTGTGGAGACCCAGTACTTC
CAIGAEVVETQYF
>TRBD2|few|TRBV5-1|TRBJ2-3
TGCGCCAGCAGGAAACTGACTAGCGGGGCCACAGATACGCAGTATTTT
CASRKLTSGATDTQYF
>.|few|TRBV6-5|TRBJ1-5
TGTGCCAGCAGTGGACAGAAGGATCAGCCCCAGCATTTT
CASSGQKDQPQHF
>TRBD1|.|TRBV2|TRBJ2-7
TGTGCCAGCAGCGCAACAGGGGGCCACGAGCAGTACTTC
CASSATGGHEQYF
>.|.|TRBV6-1|TRBJ2-7
TGTGCCAGCAGTGAAGTAATAGGTTTGGGTACCAACTACGAGCAGTACTTC
CASSEVIGLGTNYEQYF
>.|.|TRBV18|TRBJ1-5
TGTGCCAGCTCACCAGAGGCCCTTAGCAATCAGCCCCAGCATTTT
CASSPEALSNQPQHF
>.|few|TRBV30|TRBJ1-1
TGTGCTCGTGTTGAACACCGGTCCACTGAAGCTTTCTTT
CARVEHRSTEAFF
>.|.|TRBV7-9|TRBJ1-2
TGTGCCAGCAGCTCCATACGGTCCGCTAATCCCAACTATGGCTACACCTTC
CASSSIRSANPNYGYTF
>.|.|TRBV29-1|TRBJ1-1
TGCAGCTCCACGTGGGGGGCACCTGAAGCTTTCTTT
CSSTWGAPEAFF
>.|.|TRBV13|TRBJ1-1
TGTGCCAGCAGCTTAGGAGGCCTGAACACTGAAGCTTTCTTT
CASSLGGLNTEAFF
>TRBD2|few|TRBV19|TRBJ2-5
TGTGCCAGTCGACTAGCGGGGCAAGAGACCCAGTACTTC
CASRLAGQETQYF
>TRBD1|.|TRBV6-5|TRBJ2-7
TGTGCCAGTGCCCGGGACAGGGATCTCTACGAGCAGTACTTC
CASARDRDLYEQYF
>.|few|TRBV5-1|TRBJ2-3
TGCGCCAGCAGCTTGGCTAGGGGTGCCACAGATACGCAGTATTTT
CASSLARGATDTQYF
>TRBD1|few|TRBV2|TRBJ1-4
TGTGCCAGCAGTCCTGCTCCGGACAGGGAGTTGGGTGAAAAACTGTTTTTT
CASSPAPDRELGEKLFF
>.|few|TRBV2|TRBJ2-2
TGTGCCAGCAGTGAGCGACAGACGAACACCGGGGAGCTGTTTTTT
CASSERQTNTGELFF
>TRBD1|.|TRBV7-2|TRBJ1-5
TGTGCCAGCAGCCTTTTTGGACAGGGCAATCAGCCCCAGCATTTT
CASSLFGQGNQPQHF
>TRBD1|.|TRBV5-1|TRBJ1-4
TGCGCCAGCAGCTTGGGCCGGGACAGGGTGGCTAATGAAAAACTGTTTTTT
CASSLGRDRVANEKLFF
>TRBD2|.|TRBV27|TRBJ2-1
TGTGCCAGCAGTTCCGGACGACTAGCGGGGGTTTGGAATGAGCAGTTCTTC
CASSSGRLAGVWNEQFF
>.|few|TRBV30|TRBJ1-1
TGTGCCTGGATGGCGGGAACTGAAGCTTTCTTT
CAWMAGTEAFF
>.|.|TRBV27|TRBJ1-5
TGTGCCAGCAGTCTGGGGGGGTTCGGCAATCAGCCCCAGCATTTT
CASSLGGFGNQPQHF
>.|few|TRBV5-5|TRBJ2-6
TGTGCCAGCAGCTTGGCTTCAGACTCTGGGGCCAACGTCCTGACTTTC
CASSLASDSGANVLTF
>.|few|TRBV5-4|TRBJ2-3
TGTGCCAGCAGCCCAACCGGGAGCACAGATACGCAGTATTTT
CASSPTGSTDTQYF
>.|few|TRBV25-1|TRBJ1-2
TGTGCCAGCAGGGGGGAACAGGGTAGTTTAAATGGCTACACCTTC
CASRGEQGSLNGYTF
>TRBD1|few|TRBV5-1|TRBJ2-1
TGCGCCAGCAGCTTGCTGGGACAGGCTGTGGTGAATGAGCAGTTCTTC
CASSLLGQAVVNEQFF
>.|few|TRBV23-1|TRBJ1-1
TGCGCCAGCAGTCAATCTTTGGTTTTGGGGACAAAGGACACTGAAGCTTTCTTT
CASSQSLVLGTKDTEAFF
>TRBD1|.|TRBV30|TRBJ2-7
TGTGCCTGGGAGGTGGGGTTAGGGGGCTTCTACGAGCAGTACTTC
CAWEVGLGGFYEQYF